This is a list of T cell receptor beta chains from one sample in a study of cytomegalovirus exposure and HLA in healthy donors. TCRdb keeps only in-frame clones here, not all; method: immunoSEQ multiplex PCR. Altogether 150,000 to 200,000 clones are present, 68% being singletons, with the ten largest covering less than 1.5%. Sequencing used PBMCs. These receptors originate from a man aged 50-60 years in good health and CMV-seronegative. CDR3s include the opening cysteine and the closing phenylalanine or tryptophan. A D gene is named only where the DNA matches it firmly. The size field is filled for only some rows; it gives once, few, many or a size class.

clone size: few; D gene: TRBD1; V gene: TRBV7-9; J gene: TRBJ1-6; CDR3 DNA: TGTGCCAGCAGAACCGGCTCGTGGACAGGGGATTCACCCCTCCACTTT; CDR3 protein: CASRTGSWTGDSPLHF
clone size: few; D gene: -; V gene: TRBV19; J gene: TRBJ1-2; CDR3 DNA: TGTGCCAGTAGTATTGGGCAGGCGTTTAACTATGGCTACACCTTC; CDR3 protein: CASSIGQAFNYGYTF
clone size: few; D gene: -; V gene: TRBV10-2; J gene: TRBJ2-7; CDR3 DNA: TGCGCCAGCAGTGAGTCGGAAACGGGGTCCTACGAGCAGTACTTC; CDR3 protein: CASSESETGSYEQYF
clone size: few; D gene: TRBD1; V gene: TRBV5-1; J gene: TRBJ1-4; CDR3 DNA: TGCGCCAGCAGCTCCAATCGGCAGGGGGGTAATGAAAAACTGTTTTTT; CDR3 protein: CASSSNRQGGNEKLFF
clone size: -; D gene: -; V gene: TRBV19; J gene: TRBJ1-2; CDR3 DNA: TGTGCCAGTAGTCTCCAGGATAACTATGGCTACACCTTC; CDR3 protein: CASSLQDNYGYTF
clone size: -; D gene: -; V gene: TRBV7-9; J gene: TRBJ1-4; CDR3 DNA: TGTGCCAGCAGCTTAGTACGTGGCAGTAATGAAAAACTGTTTTTT; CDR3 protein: CASSLVRGSNEKLFF
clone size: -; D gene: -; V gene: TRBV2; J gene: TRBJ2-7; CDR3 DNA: TGTGCCAGGAGCAGGGGGGTGACCTACGAGCAGTACTTC; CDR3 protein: CARSRGVTYEQYF
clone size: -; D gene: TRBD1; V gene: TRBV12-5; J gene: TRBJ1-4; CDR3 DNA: TGTGCTAGTGGTTTAACCCTAGCAGGGGGTAATGAAAAACTGTTTTTT; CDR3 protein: CASGLTLAGGNEKLFF
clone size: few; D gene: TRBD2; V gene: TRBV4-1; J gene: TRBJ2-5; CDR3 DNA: TGCGCCAGCAGCCAAGGAAGACTAGCGGGGCCTCAAGAGACCCAGTACTTC; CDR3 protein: CASSQGRLAGPQETQYF
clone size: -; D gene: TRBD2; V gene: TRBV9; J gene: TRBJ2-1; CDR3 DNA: TGTGCCAGCAGCGCTCGACTAGCGGGGGGGCCTTATGACAATGAGCAGTTCTTC; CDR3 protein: CASSARLAGGPYDNEQFF
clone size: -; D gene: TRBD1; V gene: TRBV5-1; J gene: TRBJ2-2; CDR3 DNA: TGCGCCAGCAGCTCGGGACAGGGGTTGGGCACCGGGGAGCTGTTTTTT; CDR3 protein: CASSSGQGLGTGELFF
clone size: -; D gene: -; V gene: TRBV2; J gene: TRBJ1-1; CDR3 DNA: TGTGCCAGCATTAATAGGGGCCGGACTGAAGCTTTCTTT; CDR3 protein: CASINRGRTEAFF
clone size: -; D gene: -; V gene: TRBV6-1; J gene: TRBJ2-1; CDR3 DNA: TGTGCCAGCAGTGAAGCATCGATATGGGGAGCCGCTAGCTCCTACAATGAGCAGTTCTTC; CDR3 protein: CASSEASIWGAASSYNEQFF
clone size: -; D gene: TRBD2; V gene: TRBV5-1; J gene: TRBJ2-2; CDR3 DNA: TGCGCCAGCAGCTTGAGCGGGGATAACACCGGGGAGCTGTTTTTT; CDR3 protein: CASSLSGDNTGELFF
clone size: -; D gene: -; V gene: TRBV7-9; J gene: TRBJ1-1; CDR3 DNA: TGTGCCAGCACGGGGGTTCGGACTGAAGCTTTCTTT; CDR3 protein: CASTGVRTEAFF
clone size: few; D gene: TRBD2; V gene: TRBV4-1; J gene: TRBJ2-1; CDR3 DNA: TGCGCCAGCAGCAAAGAATCAGCGGGGGGGTCCAATGAGCAGTTCTTC; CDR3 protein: CASSKESAGGSNEQFF
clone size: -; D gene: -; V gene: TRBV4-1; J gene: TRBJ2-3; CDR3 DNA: TGCGCCAGCAGCCAACAGGGCACAGATACGCAGTATTTT; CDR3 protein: CASSQQGTDTQYF
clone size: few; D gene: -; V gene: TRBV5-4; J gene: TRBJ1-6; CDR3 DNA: TGTGCCAGCAGCTTGTCTGGGAGGGCGTCACCCCTCCACTTT; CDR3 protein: CASSLSGRASPLHF
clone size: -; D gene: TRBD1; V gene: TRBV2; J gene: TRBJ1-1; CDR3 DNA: TGTGCCAGCAGACAGGGGAGCACTGAAGCTTTCTTT; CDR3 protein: CASRQGSTEAFF
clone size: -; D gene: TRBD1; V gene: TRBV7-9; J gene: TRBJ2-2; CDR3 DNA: TGTGCCAGCAGCTTAGAACAGGGGGCTGGCACCGGGGAGCTGTTTTTT; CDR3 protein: CASSLEQGAGTGELFF
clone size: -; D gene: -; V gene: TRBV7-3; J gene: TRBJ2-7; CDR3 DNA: TGTGCCAGCAGCCCCGTCGGACAGGGAGGGGGGGAGCAGTACTTC; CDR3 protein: CASSPVGQGGGEQYF
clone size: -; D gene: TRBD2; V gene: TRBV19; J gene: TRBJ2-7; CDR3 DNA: TGTGCCAGTAGTATTAAGGGGCTTAGCGGGGGGACCTACGAGCAGTACTTC; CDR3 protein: CASSIKGLSGGTYEQYF
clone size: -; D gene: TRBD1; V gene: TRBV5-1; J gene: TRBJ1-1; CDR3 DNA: TGCGCCAGCAGCTACCGGGACAGGAGACGCACTGAAGCTTTCTTT; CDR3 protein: CASSYRDRRRTEAFF
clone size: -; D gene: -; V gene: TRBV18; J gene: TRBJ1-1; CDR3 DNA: TGTGCCAGCTCACCGGACAGAGACACTGAAGCTTTCTTT; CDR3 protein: CASSPDRDTEAFF
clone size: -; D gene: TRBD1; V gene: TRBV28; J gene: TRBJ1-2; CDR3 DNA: TGTGCCAGCAGTTACAGGGGGATCAGCGGCTACACCTTC; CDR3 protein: CASSYRGISGYTF
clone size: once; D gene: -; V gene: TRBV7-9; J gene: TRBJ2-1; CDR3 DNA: TGTGCCAGCAGCCTACTCGGGGGACGGGAGTTCTTC; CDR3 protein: CASSLLGGREFF
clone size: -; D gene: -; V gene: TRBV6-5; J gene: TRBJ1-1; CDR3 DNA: TGTGCCAGCACCTTAAGGGGAAACACTGAAGCTTTCTTT; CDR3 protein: CASTLRGNTEAFF
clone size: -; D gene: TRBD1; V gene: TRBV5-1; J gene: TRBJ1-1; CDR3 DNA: TGCGCCAGCAGCTTTGACAGGGGAGGGATGAACACTGAAGCTTTCTTT; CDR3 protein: CASSFDRGGMNTEAFF
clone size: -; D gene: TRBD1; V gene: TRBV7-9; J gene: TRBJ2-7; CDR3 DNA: TGTGCCAGCAGTTCCGGGACAGGGTCCTACGAGCAGTACTTC; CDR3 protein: CASSSGTGSYEQYF
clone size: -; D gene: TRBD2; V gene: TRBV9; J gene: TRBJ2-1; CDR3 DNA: TGTGCCAGCAGGCCTAGCGGCGCCGGGGGGAATGAGCAGTTCTTC; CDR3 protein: CASRPSGAGGNEQFF
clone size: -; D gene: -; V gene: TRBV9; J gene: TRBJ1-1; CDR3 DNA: TGTGCCAGCAGCGCCTCCTATGGGGCTCAGACTGAAGCTTTCTTT; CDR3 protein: CASSASYGAQTEAFF
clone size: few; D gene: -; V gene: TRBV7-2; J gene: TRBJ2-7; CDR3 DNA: TGTGCCAGCAGCCCCCACCTAGCCTCCATCTCCTACGAGCAGTACTTC; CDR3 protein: CASSPHLASISYEQYF
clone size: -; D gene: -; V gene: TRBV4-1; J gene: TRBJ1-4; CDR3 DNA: TGCGCCAGCAGCCAAGATGGGAAGGGGATAGCAACTAATGAAAAACTGTTTTTT; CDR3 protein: CASSQDGKGIATNEKLFF
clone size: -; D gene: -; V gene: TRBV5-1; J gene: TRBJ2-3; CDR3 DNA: TGCGCCAGCAGCGCAGAACAGAGCACAGATACGCAGTATTTT; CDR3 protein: CASSAEQSTDTQYF
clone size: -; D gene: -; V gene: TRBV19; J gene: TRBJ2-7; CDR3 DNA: TGTGCCAGTGCTAACAGGGCAGGCACCTACGAGCAGTACTTC; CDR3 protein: CASANRAGTYEQYF
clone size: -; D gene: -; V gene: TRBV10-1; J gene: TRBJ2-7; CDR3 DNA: TGCGCCAGCAGTGACCAAGGACTGGCGTCCTACGAGCAGTACTTC; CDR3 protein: CASSDQGLASYEQYF
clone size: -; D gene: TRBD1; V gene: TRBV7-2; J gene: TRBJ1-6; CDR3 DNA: TGTGCCAGCACTGGGGACAGGGCCTCCTATAATTCACCCCTCCACTTT; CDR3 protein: CASTGDRASYNSPLHF
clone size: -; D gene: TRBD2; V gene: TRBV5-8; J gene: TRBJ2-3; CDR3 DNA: TGTGCCAGCAGCCCCTCGGGGGGGCGCTTAATGGACACAGATACGCAGTATTTT; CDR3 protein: CASSPSGGRLMDTDTQYF
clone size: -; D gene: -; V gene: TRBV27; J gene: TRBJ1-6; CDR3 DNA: TGTGCCAGCCGGAAGAGGTATAATTCACCCCTCCACTTT; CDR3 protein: CASRKRYNSPLHF
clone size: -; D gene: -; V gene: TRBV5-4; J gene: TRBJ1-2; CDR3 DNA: TGTGCCAGCAGCCCGGGGAGGGATCAATATGGCTACACCTTC; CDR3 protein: CASSPGRDQYGYTF
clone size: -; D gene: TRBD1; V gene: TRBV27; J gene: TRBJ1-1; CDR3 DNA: TGTGCCAGCAGCCGACCCGGGACAGGGGGCGGGGACACTGAAGCTTTCTTT; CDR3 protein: CASSRPGTGGGDTEAFF
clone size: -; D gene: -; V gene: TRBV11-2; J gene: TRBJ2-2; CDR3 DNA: TGTGCCAGCAGCTTAGACCCCCGACTAGCCGGGGAGCTGTTTTTT; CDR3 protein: CASSLDPRLAGELFF
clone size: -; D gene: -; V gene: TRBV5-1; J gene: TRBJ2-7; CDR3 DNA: TGCGCCAGCAGCTTAGGATCTGACGCGAGGAGCTACGAGCAGTACTTC; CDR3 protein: CASSLGSDARSYEQYF
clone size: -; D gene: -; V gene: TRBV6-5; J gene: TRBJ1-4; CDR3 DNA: TGTGCCAGCAGTGTAGTAGCTGAGGAAAAACTGTTTTTT; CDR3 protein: CASSVVAEEKLFF
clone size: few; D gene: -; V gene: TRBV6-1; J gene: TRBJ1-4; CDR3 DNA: TGTGCCAGCAGGGGGGGAGGGGGAAGGGAAAAACTGTTTTTT; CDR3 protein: CASRGGGGREKLFF
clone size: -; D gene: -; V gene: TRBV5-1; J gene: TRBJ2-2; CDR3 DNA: TGCGCCAGCAGCTTGTCAGGACGGGGCACCGGGGAGCTGTTTTTT; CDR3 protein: CASSLSGRGTGELFF